The 16 T cell receptor beta chains given below trace back to one sample, sequenced in a study of blood T cell repertoires in COVID-19. The data were produced by immunoSEQ multiplex PCR, yet TCRdb's version contains in-frame clones alone and is incomplete. Found here are a few hundred thousand clones, around nine tenths of them singletons; the top ten hold 10%. The sequenced sample was PBMCs or T cells enriched from blood (not recorded which). The receptor set was obtained from a woman between 50 and 59 years old who had recovered from COVID-19.

CDR3 protein: CASLAGGRTDTQYF. CDR3 coding DNA: TGTGCCAGCCTAGCGGGGGGACGCACAGATACGCAGTATTTT. The chain carries TRBV2 and TRBJ2-3; TRBD2 matches at 11 bases. Losses at the gene ends were 8 bases for V and 1 base for J; bases not matched to a gene: 2. The germline gives CDR1 SNHLY, CDR2 FYNNEI. The CDR3 covers 14 residues.

V and J are TRBV19 and TRBJ2-5; D unresolved. Trimming removed 1 base from V and 2 bases from J, with 5 bases in between. The CDR3 runs 13 residues. Germline assignment: CDR1 LNHDA and CDR2 SQIVND (reference sequence). Written as DNA, the CDR3 is TGTGCCAGTAGTATAGGTATTCAAGAGACCCAGTACTTC. Amino acids: CASSIGIQETQYF.

The chain joins TRBV2 to TRBJ2-5; D might be TRBD1 (6 bases). This CDR3 comprises 15 residues. Looked up from germline, CDR1 is SNHLY and CDR2 is FYNNEI. Deletions cut 4 bases from V and 2 bases from J, with 14 bases between. The CDR3 here is CASSATGPLQETQYF. CDR3 DNA: TGTGCCAGCAGTGCGACAGGCCCATTACAAGAGACCCAGTACTTC.

The chain has TRBV28 and TRBJ2-7; TRBD2 agrees at 11 bases. The germline CDR1 and CDR2 sequences are MDHEN and SYDVKM. This CDR3 comprises 16 residues. With V trimmed by 5 bases and J by 2 bases, 8 bases remained unmatched. CDR3 region: CASSLLPGLAAYEQYF. In DNA, the CDR3 is TGTGCCAGCAGTCTCCTCCCGGGACTAGCGGCCTACGAGCAGTACTTC.

The chain uses TRBV9 and TRBJ2-1; the match to TRBD2 covers 14 bases. This CDR3 has 18 amino acids. With 1 base clipped from V and 6 bases from J, the junction kept 9 bases outside the gene matches. Germline V gene sequence: CDR1 SGDLS, CDR2 YYNGEE. The CDR3 here is CASSVTPGLAGATNEQFF. The CDR3 DNA reads TGTGCCAGCAGCGTAACACCGGGACTAGCGGGGGCCACCAATGAGCAGTTCTTC.

This sequence joins TRBV7-9 and TRBJ1-2; a possible D gene is TRBD1 (5 bases). This CDR3 comprises 13 residues. V shed 7 bases and J shed 6 bases, with 15 bases lying between them. Germline V CDR1 and CDR2: SEHNR, FQNEAQ (reference sequence). The CDR3 is CASTRLETDGYTF. As DNA, the CDR3 is TGTGCCAGCACTAGACTCGAGACAGATGGCTACACCTTC.

Only one count was recorded for this clone. The V call is TRBV9, the J call TRBJ1-1; D is undetermined. This CDR3 spans 11 amino acids. Looked up from germline, CDR1 is SGDLS and CDR2 is YYNGEE. V lost 2 bases to trimming and J lost 5 bases, with 4 bases between them. This chain's CDR3 is CASSVLTEAFF. CDR3 coding DNA: TGTGCCAGCAGCGTTCTTACTGAAGCTTTCTTT.

V and J are TRBV5-1 and TRBJ2-1, with 11 positions matching TRBD2. V lost 4 bases and J lost 6; bases outside the gene matches: 12. The CDR3 is 17 residues long. Germline V gene lookup returns CDR1 SGHRS and CDR2 YFSETQ. CDR3 DNA sequence: TGCGCCAGCAGCCCGACTCTTAGCGGGGGGGCGTTCAATGAGCAGTTCTTC. This translates into CASSPTLSGGAFNEQFF.

The chain joins TRBV7-8 to TRBJ1-6; TRBD1 matches at 7 bases. With V trimmed by 5 bases and J by 6 bases, 7 bases remained unmatched. This CDR3 region has 15 residues. Germline V gene lookup returns CDR1 SGHVS and CDR2 FQNEAQ. The CDR3: CASSALGGPNSPLHF. The DNA of the CDR3 is TGTGCCAGCAGCGCCTTAGGGGGCCCTAATTCACCCCTCCACTTT.

The chain couples TRBV6-5 to TRBJ2-7; D may be TRBD2 (5 bases). The CDR3 runs to 13 residues. Looked up from germline, CDR1 is MNHEY and CDR2 is SVGAGI. The V end was cut by 8 bases, the J end by 2 bases, with 13 bases between. CDR3 in amino acids: CASRKEEPYEQYF. The CDR3 coding sequence is TGTGCCAGCCGAAAGGAGGAACCCTACGAGCAGTACTTC.

This chain links TRBV12-5 with TRBJ1-5, with 7 bases matching TRBD1. J gave up 6 bases and V 3 bases, and 5 bases lay outside the gene matches. Germline V gives CDR1 LGHNT, CDR2 FRNRAP. This CDR3 is built from 14 residues. The CDR3 region is CASGFMTGIQPQHF. The CDR3 bases are TGTGCTAGTGGTTTTATGACAGGGATTCAGCCCCAGCATTTT.

The chain carries TRBV3-1 (or the pseudogene TRBV3-2) and TRBJ1-1; 9 nucleotides align to TRBD1. This CDR3 contains 14 residues. From germline, CDR1 is LGHDT and CDR2 YNNKEL (reference sequence). V lost 6 bases to trimming and J lost 1 base; unmatched junction nucleotides: 3. The CDR3 bases are TGTGCCAGCAGTCACAGGGGGCCGAACACTGAAGCTTTCTTT. This gives the protein CASSHRGPNTEAFF.

V and J are TRBV2 and TRBJ1-6, with D possibly TRBD1 on 6 matching bases. V lost 4 bases and J lost 10, with 14 bases in between. The CDR3 length is 14 residues. The V gene's germline CDR1 is SNHLY and CDR2 FYNNEI. The CDR3 protein is CASSGDNLGSPLHF. In nucleotides, the CDR3 is TGTGCCAGCAGTGGGGACAATCTGGGGTCACCCCTCCACTTT.

This chain joins TRBV7-3 and TRBJ2-2; 9 bases agree with TRBD1. This CDR3 is built from 14 residues. The germline V gene encodes CDR1 SGHTA and CDR2 FQGTGA. V was clipped by 6 bases and J by 5 bases; unmatched bases: 4. The CDR3 loop reads CASSRDRATGELFF. In nucleotides, the CDR3 is TGTGCCAGCAGTCGGGACAGGGCTACCGGGGAGCTGTTTTTT. The complete variable domain, with remaining parts taken from reference TRBV7-3 and TRBJ2-2, reads GAGVSQTPSNKVTEKGKYVELRCDPISGHTALYWYRQSLGQGPEFLIYFQGTGAADDSGLPNDRFFAVRPEGSVSTLKIQRTERGDSAVYLCASSRDRATGELFFGEGSRLTVL.

V is TRBV3-1 (or the pseudogene TRBV3-2) and J is TRBJ1-2, with D possibly matching TRBD1 (5 bases). Trimming stripped 2 bases from V and 2 bases from J, with 9 bases between. CDR1 is LGHDT, CDR2 YNNKEL, per germline (reference sequence). The length of the CDR3 is 14 residues. Written as DNA, the CDR3 is TGTGCCAGCAGCCAAATCGGGGGGAACTATGGCTACACCTTC. Its translation: CASSQIGGNYGYTF.

This chain links TRBV3-1 (or the pseudogene TRBV3-2) with TRBJ1-5; D unresolved. The CDR3 loop spans 16 amino acids. Looked up from germline, CDR1 is LGHDT and CDR2 is YNNKEL (reference sequence). V was pared by 1 base and J by 3 bases, with 13 bases between. The DNA for the CDR3 is TGTGCCAGCAGCCAAGGCTTCAGTGGCCACAATCAGCCCCAGCATTTT. This translates into CASSQGFSGHNQPQHF.